Given below is one T cell receptor beta chain in context. The source of the sample is a study of blood T cells in healthy people across ages. Deletions cut 6 bases from V and 7 bases from J, with 13 bases between. The CDR3 is 12 residues long. Per germline, CDR1 SGHTA and CDR2 FQGNSA. The second PCR ran about 6 to 12 cycles with a sample-barcoded 5' primer and J-beta primers. TCRdb re-derived calls from the 5' RACE reads in MiXCR, one entry per CDR3 protein. The sample carries 700,000 to 950,000 distinct CDR3 sequences, approximately 39% recorded once. The TCR originated in a woman aged 55-69 years in good health. V gene TRBV7-2 combines with J gene TRBJ2-7; TRBD2 might be the D (5 bases). Sequencing was carried out using blood. CDR3 bases: TGTGCCAGCAGGCGCCTAGCCGATGAGCAGTACTTC. This sequence encodes CASRRLADEQYF.